What follows are 22 T cell receptor beta chains derived from one specimen sequenced in a study of blood T cells in healthy people across ages. A sample-barcoded 5' primer and a J-beta primer mix were used in a second PCR of roughly 7 to 11 cycles. TCRdb recomputed calls from the 5' RACE reads with MiXCR, one row per CDR3 protein. In the table there are hundreds of thousands of distinct CDR3 sequences, approximately 59% of which are singletons. Sequenced: blood. Source of these receptors: a man aged 55 to 69 in good health.

This clonotype was counted between two and nine times. This chain links TRBV12-5 with TRBJ2-7, with D possibly TRBD1 on 6 matching bases. Trimming stripped 2 bases from V and 2 bases from J, with 19 bases between. CDR1 is LGHNT, CDR2 FRNRAP, per germline. This CDR3 is 17 amino acids long. CDR3 protein: CASGLSTGTSIPYEQYF. CDR3 DNA: TGTGCTAGTGGTTTGAGCACCGGGACAAGTATACCCTACGAGCAGTACTTC.

The chain uses TRBV6-6 and TRBJ2-5; no clear D gene. V gave up 2 bases and J gave up 7 bases, with 8 bases separating them. Germline CDR1 reads MNHNY; CDR2 reads SVGAGI (reference sequence). CDR3 length: 12 amino acids. CDR3 coding DNA: TGTGCCAGCAGTTACGGCCCGCCGACCCAGTACTTC. It specifies CASSYGPPTQYF.

The chain carries TRBV5-1 and TRBJ2-3, with 8 bases that match TRBD2. Germline-derived CDR1 and CDR2 are SGHRS and YFSETQ. This CDR3 is 15 amino acids long. V dropped 4 bases and J dropped 5; count of bases not matched to a gene: 9. CDR3 nucleotides: TGCGCCAGCAGCCGAACAGCGGGGGTTTTAGATACGCAGTATTTT. Amino acids: CASSRTAGVLDTQYF.

The genes are TRBV20-1 and TRBJ2-3; D unclear. V lost 5 bases and J 1 base, leaving 16 bases between the germline ends. Germline CDR1 reads DFQATT; CDR2 reads SNEGSKA (reference sequence). This CDR3 is built from 15 residues. The CDR3 is CSAAAGLLGTDTQYF. CDR3 DNA sequence: TGCAGTGCTGCGGCAGGTCTACTGGGCACAGATACGCAGTATTTT.

The chain combines TRBV5-1 with TRBJ2-1, with D hard to call. Looked up from germline, CDR1 is SGHRS and CDR2 is YFSETQ. This CDR3 is built from 14 residues. Trimming took 0 bases from V and 5 from J, leaving 9 bases between them. CDR3 protein: CASSLALRNNEQFF. CDR3 bases: TGCGCCAGCAGCTTGGCTCTAAGAAACAATGAGCAGTTCTTC.

The genes are TRBV21-1 and TRBJ2-3. TRBV21-1 is deemed a pseudogene. The CDR3 covers 17 residues. The DNA for the CDR3 is TGTGCCAGCAGCAAAGTTTGTTCGTCTGGTTTTGTGGATACGCAGTATTTT. It yields the protein CASSKVCSSGFVDTQYF.

This clonotype was counted a single time. The chain is built from TRBV11-3 and TRBJ2-1; possible D gene TRBD1, 5 bases. The J call may be in error: the DNA end matches TRBJ2-7 better. Per germline, CDR1 SGHNT and CDR2 YENEEA. The CDR3 has 13 residues. CDR3 in DNA: TGTGCCAGCAGCTACGGCTTCCCAGGGGAGCAGTACTTC. It is translated as CASSYGFPGEQYF.

This clonotype was seen repeatedly, ten times or more. The V call is TRBV29-1, the J call TRBJ2-7; perhaps D is TRBD1 or TRBD2 (6 bases each). The CDR3 spans 13 residues. V lost 2 bases to trimming and J lost 6 bases, with 14 bases between them. The germline gives CDR1 SQVTM, CDR2 ANQGSEA. CDR3 nucleotides: TGCAGCGTTGAATCAACACAGGGAGGCGAGCAGTACTTC. It encodes CSVESTQGGEQYF.

This clonotype was detected only a few times. V usage is TRBV20-1 and J usage is TRBJ2-7; the D is unclear. Per germline, CDR1 DFQATT and CDR2 SNEGSKA (reference sequence). The V end was cut by 3 bases, the J end by 4 bases, with 7 bases between. CDR3 length: 11 residues. CDR3 DNA: TGCAGTGCTAGGATGGGGTACGAGCAGTACTTC. It encodes CSARMGYEQYF.

This clonotype was observed a handful of times. V gene TRBV5-1 combines with J gene TRBJ1-6; unclear D gene. The CDR3 totals 13 residues. Between the trimmed V and J ends, which lost 0 bases and 10 bases, there was a span of 8 bases. The germline gives CDR1 SGHRS, CDR2 YFSETQ. CDR3 in amino acids: CASSLVTESPLHF. In DNA form, the CDR3 reads TGCGCCAGCAGCTTGGTTACGGAATCACCCCTCCACTTT.

The chain employs TRBV20-1 and TRBJ2-1, with TRBD2 matching 8 bases. V trimming: 1 base; J trimming: 9 bases; junction bases outside the gene matches: 11. The CDR3 contains 15 residues. Germline V gives CDR1 DFQATT, CDR2 SNEGSKA (reference sequence). The DNA for the CDR3 is TGCAGTGCTAGAGTCCCGTTCGGGGGGGCACGTGAGCAGTTCTTC. It encodes CSARVPFGGAREQFF.

The gene calls are TRBV5-1 and TRBJ1-4, with a weak D call TRBD1 (5 bases). The germline V gene has CDR1 SGHRS and CDR2 YFSETQ. The germline V and J ends were trimmed by 7 bases and 5 bases, with 15 bases remaining between them. The CDR3 contains 14 residues. The CDR3 DNA sequence: TGCGCCAGCGGATACCGGGACGCAAATGAAAAACTGTTTTTT. Translating gives CASGYRDANEKLFF.

V gene TRBV7-8 combines with J gene TRBJ2-1, with 9 nucleotides matching TRBD2. Germline values: CDR1 SGHVS, CDR2 FQNEAQ. This CDR3 is 18 amino acids long. V trimming: 5 bases; J trimming: 9 bases; junction bases outside the gene matches: 20. This CDR3 is CASSAGLAGEDASGEQFF. DNA of the CDR3: TGTGCCAGCAGCGCGGGACTAGCTGGGGAAGACGCGTCGGGTGAGCAGTTCTTC. Complete variable domain (other parts from reference TRBV7-8 and TRBJ2-1): GAGVSQSPRYKVAKRGQDVALRCDPISGHVSLFWYQQALGQGPEFLTYFQNEAQLDKSGLPSDRFFAERPEGSVSTLKIQRTQQEDSAVYLCASSAGLAGEDASGEQFFGPGTRLTVL.

The chain combines TRBV7-8 with TRBJ2-4; TRBD2 aligns across 10 bases. The J call could be wrong; TRBJ2-7 is a better fit for the DNA end. The CDR3 runs to 15 residues. Germline lookup yields CDR1 SGHVS and CDR2 FQNEAQ. The CDR3 region has the DNA TGTGCCAGCAGCTTACTTCCTAGCGGGGGATACGAGCAGTACTTC. It specifies CASSLLPSGGYEQYF.

There are a few counts of this clonotype. This sequence joins TRBV28 and TRBJ2-2, with D possibly called TRBD1 or TRBD2 (5 bases each). Trimming pared 3 bases from V and 6 bases from J, leaving 11 bases between. This CDR3 comprises 14 residues. Germline V gene lookup returns CDR1 MDHEN and CDR2 SYDVKM. In DNA form, the CDR3 reads TGTGCCAGCAGTTTCCAGGGACGTGCCGGGGAGCTGTTTTTT. It yields the protein CASSFQGRAGELFF.

This clonotype has a handful of counts. The rearrangement joins TRBV15 to TRBJ2-2; a weak D match, TRBD2 (6 bases). This CDR3 is 15 amino acids long. Looked up from germline, CDR1 is LNHNV and CDR2 is YYDKDF (reference sequence). V shed 5 bases and J shed 5 bases, with 15 bases lying between them. CDR3 sequence reads: CATSGGGIRTGELFF. The CDR3 DNA reads TGTGCCACCAGCGGTGGAGGGATAAGGACCGGGGAGCTGTTTTTT.

This clonotype was seen a few times. The chain couples TRBV12-3 or TRBV12-4 to TRBJ1-5; possibly TRBD1 for D (5 bases). Trimming removed 2 bases from V and 7 bases from J, with 12 bases in between. This CDR3 has 14 amino acids. The CDR3 sequence: CASSLREKGQPQHF. The CDR3 DNA is TGTGCCAGCAGTTTAAGGGAGAAGGGGCAGCCCCAGCATTTT.

This chain joins TRBV2 and TRBJ2-4, with D possibly being TRBD1 or TRBD2 (6 bases each). Germline CDR1 SNHLY, CDR2 FYNNEI. Trimming left V 4 bases short and J 4 bases short, with 17 bases between. The CDR3 totals 16 residues. CDR3 sequence (DNA): TGTGCCAGCAGTGCGGTTGGGGGGCCTAATAAAAACATTCAGTACTTC. Translation: CASSAVGGPNKNIQYF.

This clonotype occurred a few times. The chain couples TRBV12-3 or TRBV12-4 to TRBJ1-5; possibly TRBD1 for D (5 bases). The V end was cut by 5 bases, the J end by 4 bases, with 12 bases between. This CDR3 has 14 residues. The CDR3 DNA sequence: TGTGCCAGCAGTGCGCAGGGAGGGAATCAGCCCCAGCATTTT. The encoded protein is CASSAQGGNQPQHF.

This clonotype has only a few counts. The rearrangement links TRBV7-7 to TRBJ2-1; 7 bases fit TRBD1. Trimming took 2 bases from V and 5 from J; bases not matched to a gene: 0. Per germline, CDR1 SSHAT and CDR2 FNYEAQ (reference sequence). The CDR3 extends over 13 amino acids. The CDR3 DNA follows: TGTGCCAGCAGCTTAACAGGGGACAATGAGCAGTTCTTC. Encoded protein: CASSLTGDNEQFF.

The V call is TRBV7-2, the J call TRBJ2-1, with D possibly being TRBD1 or TRBD2 (6 bases each). Germline-derived CDR1 and CDR2 are SGHTA and FQGNSA. The CDR3 contains 17 residues. Trimming removed 0 bases from V and 4 bases from J, with 16 bases in between. DNA of the CDR3: TGTGCCAGCAGCTTAGCGGAGTGGGGGGCACCTTACAATGAGCAGTTCTTC. Amino acid sequence: CASSLAEWGAPYNEQFF.

The chain joins TRBV9 to TRBJ2-3; D perhaps matches TRBD1 (6 bases). Trimming left V 0 bases short and J 8 bases short, with 19 bases between. The CDR3 consists of 16 residues. The V gene's germline CDR1 is SGDLS and CDR2 YYNGEE. The CDR3 protein is CASSVEGPGGTGTQYF. The CDR3 region has the DNA TGTGCCAGCAGCGTAGAAGGTCCTGGGGGCACGGGTACGCAGTATTTT.